Presented here are 9 T cell receptor beta chains from one specimen sequenced in a study of blood T cells in healthy people across ages (dated by TCRdb to between 2014 and 2017). The library was made by 5' RACE. The instrument was an Illumina HiSeq 2500. A second PCR of roughly 7 to 12 cycles was run with a J-beta primer mix and a sample-barcoded 5' primer. Starting from the raw public reads, TCRdb applied fastp trimming at Q25, assembled clones with MiXCR and retained in-frame beta chains. Entries are consolidated by CDR3 protein sequence, retaining the most common genes and DNA. Counted in this sample were about 1.6 million distinct CDR3 sequences; about 35% of them appeared once. 10% to 12% of the sample lies in the top ten. The sequenced material came from blood. Receptors originate from a woman aged 25-40 years in good health.

The DNA for the CDR3 is TGCAGTGCTCTCCCTGCGACAGGACCTTACAATGAGCAGTTCTTC. It is translated as CSALPATGPYNEQFF. This rearrangement joins TRBV20-1 to TRBJ2-1, with D possibly being TRBD1 (6 bases). CDR3 length equals 15 residues. V gave up 5 bases and J gave up 4 bases, with 18 bases separating them. Germline CDR1 DFQATT, CDR2 SNEGSKA (reference sequence).

As concerns this clonotype: The junction departs from the called germline gene at one end, perhaps through a read error. The V gene is TRBV12-3 or TRBV12-4, the J gene TRBJ1-2; D is unresolved. The CDR3 has 12 amino acids. The CDR3 bases are TGTGCCAGTTCCGAGAATAACCATGGCTACACCTTC. Its protein is CASSENNHGYTF.

This clonotype has a handful of counts. The V gene is TRBV20-1, the J gene TRBJ2-3; maybe TRBD2 (6 bases). The germline gives CDR1 DFQATT, CDR2 SNEGSKA (reference sequence). V lost 6 bases and J 10 bases, leaving 23 bases between the germline ends. This CDR3 has 14 amino acids. The CDR3 loop is CSATPGGTYRPQYF. The CDR3 region has the DNA TGCAGTGCCACGCCAGGCGGGACTTACCGTCCGCAGTATTTT.

The table lists this clonotype with a few counts. V usage is TRBV24-1 and J usage is TRBJ2-1; 8 bases line up with TRBD1. Germline V gene data show CDR1 as KGHDR and CDR2 as SFDVKD. V trimming: 4 bases; J trimming: 5 bases; junction bases outside the gene matches: 6. There are 15 residues in the CDR3. CDR3 nucleotides: TGTGCCACCAGTGACACCGGGACAGGCAACAATGAGCAGTTCTTC. Translated: CATSDTGTGNNEQFF.

This clonotype turned up a few times. V and J are TRBV5-1 and TRBJ2-1, with 7 nucleotides matching TRBD1. The V segment lost 4 bases and the J segment 4 bases; nucleotides outside the gene matches: 5. CDR3 length equals 14 residues. Germline CDR1 reads SGHRS; CDR2 reads YFSETQ. The CDR3: CASSRDRNYNEQFF. CDR3 sequence (DNA): TGCGCCAGCAGCCGGGACAGAAATTACAATGAGCAGTTCTTC.

This rearrangement joins TRBV11-1 to TRBJ1-2; the match to TRBD1 covers 7 bases. Germline V gene data show CDR1 as SGHAT and CDR2 as FQDESV (reference sequence). The trim removed 5 bases at V and 6 bases at J, leaving 6 bases unmatched. CDR3 length: 13 amino acids. CDR3 amino acids: CASSRETGNGYTF. The DNA of the CDR3 is TGTGCCAGCAGCCGGGAGACAGGGAATGGCTACACCTTC.

This clonotype occurred once. The chain carries TRBV19 and TRBJ2-1, with D unresolved. Germline CDR1 reads LNHDA; CDR2 reads SQIVND (reference sequence). This CDR3 region has 15 residues. Trimming took off 0 bases at V and 4 bases at J, with 10 bases between the two ends. CDR3: CASSIDHSLYNEQFF. The CDR3 coding sequence is TGTGCCAGTAGTATAGATCATAGCCTTTACAATGAGCAGTTCTTC.

This clonotype has a handful of counts. The chain carries TRBV12-3 or TRBV12-4 and TRBJ2-3; no clear D. Trimming left V 5 bases short and J 0 bases short, with 15 bases between. CDR3 length: 16 amino acids. The CDR3 spells CASSPLRRESTDTQYF. CDR3 nucleotides: TGTGCCAGCAGTCCCTTACGGCGAGAAAGCACAGATACGCAGTATTTT.

V gene TRBV6-1 combines with J gene TRBJ2-1, with 12 bases matching TRBD2. The CDR3 contains 14 residues. Losses at the gene ends were 8 bases for V and 9 bases for J; bases not matched to a gene: 8. CDR1 is MNHNS and CDR2 is SASEGT in the germline V gene. The CDR3 DNA sequence: TGTGCCAGCGCCCTAGCGGGAGGGGGGGGTGAGCAGTTCTTC. Translation gives CASALAGGGGEQFF.